The present entry profiles one T cell receptor beta chain with its context. Its antigen is not known. The isolated RNA, all of it, was reverse transcribed, so expressed TCRB transcripts were what got sequenced. Here immunoSEQ multiplex PCR was the method, and the copy in TCRdb shows in-frame clones only, minus some. This table holds around 400,000 clones, over 9.5% found once. The CDR3 is made up of 15 amino acids. V shed 4 bases, J shed 2 bases, and the junction held 6 bases outside the gene matches. Per germline, CDR1 SGHVS and CDR2 FNYEAQ. The data were taken from a study of beta chain features in type 1 diabetes. Study context: Regarding age, gender and cell yields, patients proved similar to healthy donors.

Study-wide points: VDJ junctions from patients with type 1 diabetes contained fewer insertions and more deletions. Naive, central memory and regulatory TCRB repertoires appeared more similar among patients than healthy donors. Since sequencing was performed on cDNA, cells with high TCR expression could be over-represented.

This receptor was taken from a man between 18 and 29 years old in good health. The specimen sequenced was naive CD4+ T cells from blood. J is TRBJ2-7 and V is TRBV7-6; 9 bases line up with TRBD1. CDR3 bases: TGTGCCAGCAGCTCCTCCGGGACAGGGACCTACGAGCAGTACTTC. Translating it yields CASSSSGTGTYEQYF.